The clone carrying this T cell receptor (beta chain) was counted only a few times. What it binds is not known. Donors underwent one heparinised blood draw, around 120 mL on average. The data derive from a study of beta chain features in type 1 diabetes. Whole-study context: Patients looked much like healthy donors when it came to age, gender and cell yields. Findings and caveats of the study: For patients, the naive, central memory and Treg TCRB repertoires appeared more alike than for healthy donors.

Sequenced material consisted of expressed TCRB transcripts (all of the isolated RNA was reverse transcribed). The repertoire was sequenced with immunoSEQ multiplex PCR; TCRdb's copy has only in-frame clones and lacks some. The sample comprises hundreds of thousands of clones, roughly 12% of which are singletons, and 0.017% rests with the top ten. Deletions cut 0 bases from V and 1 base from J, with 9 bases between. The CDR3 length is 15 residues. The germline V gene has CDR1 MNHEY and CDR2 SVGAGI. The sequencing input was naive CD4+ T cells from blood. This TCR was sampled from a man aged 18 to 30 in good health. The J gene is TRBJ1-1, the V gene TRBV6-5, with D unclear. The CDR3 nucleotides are TGTGCCAGCAGTTACTCCCCATCTAGGAACACTGAAGCTTTCTTT. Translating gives CASSYSPSRNTEAFF.